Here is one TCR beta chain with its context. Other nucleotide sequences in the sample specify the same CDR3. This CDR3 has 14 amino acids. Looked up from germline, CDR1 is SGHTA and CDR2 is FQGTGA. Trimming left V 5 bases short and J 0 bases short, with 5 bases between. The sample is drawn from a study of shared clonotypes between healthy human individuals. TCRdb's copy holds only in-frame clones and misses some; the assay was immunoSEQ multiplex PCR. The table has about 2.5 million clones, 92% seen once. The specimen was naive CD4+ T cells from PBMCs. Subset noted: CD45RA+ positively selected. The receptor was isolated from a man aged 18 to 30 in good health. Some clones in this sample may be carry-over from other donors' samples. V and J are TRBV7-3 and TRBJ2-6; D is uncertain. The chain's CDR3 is CASSLYSGANVLTF. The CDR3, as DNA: TGTGCCAGCAGCCTATACTCTGGGGCCAACGTCCTGACTTTC. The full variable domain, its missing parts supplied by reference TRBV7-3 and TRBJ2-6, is GAGVSQTPSNKVTEKGKYVELRCDPISGHTALYWYRQSLGQGPEFLIYFQGTGAADDSGLPNDRFFAVRPEGSVSTLKIQRTERGDSAVYLCASSLYSGANVLTFGAGSRLTVL.